This T cell receptor (beta chain) was found in a study of graft-versus-host responses after intestinal transplantation. About the study: Recipients across the board were started on anti-thymocyte globulin induction, then kept on tacrolimus and steroids for about 3 years.

Using immunoSEQ multiplex PCR, the repertoire was profiled, and TCRdb retains in-frame clones only, with some absent. The profile shows roughly 7,600 clones, about 82% of them singletons. Intraepithelial and lamina propria lymphocytes were freed from processed graft tissue. Concerning this clone itself: Its antigen is not identified.

Notes on the study in general: Individuals carrying graft-donor T cell macrochimerism showed high graft-versus-host to host-versus-graft clonal ratios in allografts. GvH clones surfaced in recipient marrow, some emerging earlier in ileum or blood.

V lost 3 bases and J 3 bases, leaving 5 bases between the germline ends. Per the germline V gene, CDR1 is SGHAT and CDR2 is FQNNGV. The CDR3 is 12 residues long. Sequencing was performed on ileum tissue, taken around 120 days after transplant. This clonotype was obtained from a human patient who received an intestinal transplant, so some T cells may come from the graft donor. The chain carries TRBV11-2 and TRBJ1-1; D may be TRBD1 (5 bases). The CDR3 nucleotides are TGTGCCAGCAGCTTGGGACACACTGAAGCTTTCTTT. Encoded protein: CASSLGHTEAFF.